The next 21 T cell receptor beta chains were all read from a single sample in a study of blood T cell repertoires in COVID-19. The data were produced by immunoSEQ multiplex PCR, yet TCRdb's version contains in-frame clones alone and is incomplete. Among tens of thousands of clones listed, 87% were seen once. Specimen: peripheral blood. Receptor source: a man at least 80 years old in a cohort sampled during active COVID-19.

The chain employs TRBV5-1 and TRBJ1-4; 8 bases line up with TRBD1. The CDR3 is made up of 16 amino acids. Looked up from germline, CDR1 is SGHRS and CDR2 is YFSETQ. After removal of 0 bases from V and 8 bases from J, the junction contained 9 bases not matched to a gene. The CDR3: CASSLAIGTGVEKLFF. The CDR3 DNA reads TGCGCCAGCAGCTTGGCAATTGGGACAGGAGTGGAAAAACTGTTTTTT.

V and J are TRBV30 and TRBJ2-3; 8 nucleotides match TRBD2. The V segment lost 5 bases and the J segment 2 bases; nucleotides outside the gene matches: 9. The CDR3 runs 15 residues. Germline CDR1 and CDR2: GTSNPN and SVGIG (reference sequence). CDR3 sequence reads: CAWDLGSGNTDTQYF. CDR3 nucleotides: TGTGCCTGGGACCTTGGTAGCGGGAACACAGATACGCAGTATTTT.

The gene calls are TRBV4-3 and TRBJ1-5; 9 bases are shared with TRBD1. The CDR3 runs 16 residues. Germline trimming cut 0 bases from V and 9 bases from J; bases unmatched to any gene: 9. CDR1 is LGHNA, CDR2 YSLEER, per germline. The CDR3 DNA reads as TGCGCCAGCAGCCAAGATAGGACAGGGGACAGCCGGCCCCAGCATTTT. This sequence encodes CASSQDRTGDSRPQHF.

The CDR3 sequence: CASSLRGSGGYSSYNEQFF. CDR3 bases: TGTGCCAGCAGCTTACGGGGTAGCGGAGGTTATAGCTCCTACAATGAGCAGTTCTTC. V is TRBV9 and J is TRBJ2-1, with D tentatively TRBD2 (6 bases). Trimming cost V 4 bases and J 0 bases, with 23 bases left between them. Germline assignment: CDR1 SGDLS and CDR2 YYNGEE. The CDR3 extends over 19 amino acids.

Written as DNA, the CDR3 is TGTGCCAGCAGCTACTCAGGGGTAACGGGCTATGGCTACACCTTC. Encoded protein: CASSYSGVTGYGYTF. The gene calls are TRBV7-2 and TRBJ1-2; TRBD1 might be the D (6 bases). This CDR3 has 15 amino acids. Trimming left V 4 bases short and J 4 bases short, with 16 bases between. Germline V gene data show CDR1 as SGHTA and CDR2 as FQGNSA.

This clone was detected only a few times. The chain joins TRBV7-8 to TRBJ2-7, with D tentatively TRBD1 (6 bases). The V gene lost 0 bases and the J gene lost 0 bases, with 9 bases spanning the gap. Germline values: CDR1 SGHVS, CDR2 FQNEAQ. This CDR3 is built from 15 residues. The DNA of the CDR3 is TGTGCCAGCAGCTTAGCGTGGGACAACTCCTACGAGCAGTACTTC. It codes for CASSLAWDNSYEQYF. The full variable domain, in which reference TRBV7-8 and TRBJ2-7 provide the parts outside the CDR3, is GAGVSQSPRYKVAKRGQDVALRCDPISGHVSLFWYQQALGQGPEFLTYFQNEAQLDKSGLPSDRFFAERPEGSVSTLKIQRTQQEDSAVYLCASSLAWDNSYEQYFGPGTRLTVT.

The rearrangement joins TRBV3-1 (or the pseudogene TRBV3-2) to TRBJ1-2, with 10 bases matching TRBD1. The CDR3 is made up of 13 amino acids. V was clipped by 3 bases and J by 7 bases; unmatched bases: 2. The germline V gene has CDR1 LGHDT and CDR2 YNNKEL (reference sequence). In nucleotides, the CDR3 is TGTGCCAGCAGCCAGGGACAGGGGACTGGCTACACCTTC. As protein: CASSQGQGTGYTF.

The V and J genes are TRBV5-1 and TRBJ2-1, with D maybe TRBD1 (5 bases). V lost 2 bases and J lost 4, with 10 bases in between. Germline V gives CDR1 SGHRS, CDR2 YFSETQ. This CDR3 has 14 residues. The CDR3 bases are TGCGCCAGCAGCTTTGGCAGGGATTACAATGAGCAGTTCTTC. This codes for CASSFGRDYNEQFF.

The chain combines TRBV7-2 with TRBJ2-4, with 8 positions matching TRBD1. Germline values: CDR1 SGHTA, CDR2 FQGNSA. This CDR3 comprises 14 residues. With 4 bases clipped from V and 4 bases from J, the junction kept 3 bases outside the gene matches. The CDR3 protein is CASSYGTGKNIQYF. CDR3 nucleotide sequence: TGTGCCAGCAGCTACGGGACAGGAAAAAACATTCAGTACTTC. The full variable domain, rest sourced from reference TRBV7-2 and TRBJ2-4, is GAGVSQSPSNKVTEKGKDVELRCDPISGHTALYWYRQSLGQGLEFLIYFQGNSAPDKSGLPSDRFSAERTGGSVSTLTIQRTQQEDSAVYLCASSYGTGKNIQYFGAGTRLSVL.

This rearrangement joins TRBV2 to TRBJ1-6; D not resolved. Per germline, CDR1 SNHLY and CDR2 FYNNEI. The CDR3 loop spans 14 amino acids. Trimming stripped 3 bases from V and 5 bases from J, with 8 bases between. The CDR3 is CASSDTRNNSPLHF. In DNA form, the CDR3 reads TGTGCCAGCAGTGACACCAGAAATAATTCACCCCTCCACTTT.

This chain uses TRBV25-1 with TRBJ2-5; 10 bases are shared with TRBD1. The CDR3 contains 16 residues. J lost 0 bases, V lost 4 bases, and 5 bases had no gene match. Per germline, CDR1 MGHDK and CDR2 SYGVNS. The CDR3 spells CASSAAGTGDQETQYF. In DNA form, the CDR3 reads TGTGCCAGCAGTGCCGCCGGGACAGGGGACCAAGAGACCCAGTACTTC.

The J gene is TRBJ1-1, the V gene TRBV9, with a tentative D call TRBD1 (6 bases). Germline V CDR1 and CDR2: SGDLS, YYNGEE. The CDR3 consists of 15 residues. The ends were cut back, 0 bases at V and 4 bases at J, with 13 bases in the middle. CDR3 amino acids: CASSVEATGLTEAFF. The DNA of the CDR3 is TGTGCCAGCAGCGTAGAGGCAACAGGGCTCACTGAAGCTTTCTTT.

V is TRBV18 and J is TRBJ2-1, with 10 bases lining up with TRBD2. The CDR3 sequence is 19 residues long. Germline V gene lookup returns CDR1 KGHSH and CDR2 LQKENI. The V gene end was trimmed by 3 bases and the J gene end by 0 bases; junction bases not matched to a gene: 11. CDR3: CASSPNTSGKLSSYNEQFF. CDR3 nucleotide sequence: TGTGCCAGCTCACCGAATACTAGCGGGAAGTTGTCCTCCTACAATGAGCAGTTCTTC. The whole variable domain, remainder taken from reference TRBV18 and TRBJ2-1, is NAGVMQNPRHLVRRRGQEARLRCSPMKGHSHVYWYRQLPEEGLKFMVYLQKENIIDESGMPKERFSAEFPKEGPSILRIQQVVRGDSAAYFCASSPNTSGKLSSYNEQFFGPGTRLTVL.

Comment on this clone: An end of the junction does not agree with germline; a read error may underlie this. The chain employs TRBV7-7 and TRBJ2-1; TRBD2 aligns across 11 bases. The CDR3 sequence is 15 residues long. Per germline, CDR1 SSHAT and CDR2 FNYEAQ (reference sequence). This CDR3 reads CASSPRLAGNNEQFF. In DNA form, the CDR3 reads TGTGCTAGCAGCCCTCGACTAGCGGGAAACAATGAGCAGTTCTTC.

The V gene is TRBV12-3 or TRBV12-4, the J gene TRBJ2-7; D is ambiguous. Trimming pared 7 bases from V and 1 base from J, leaving 11 bases between. The CDR3 is made up of 13 amino acids. The CDR3 loop is CASTPPGSYEQYF. The CDR3 bases are TGTGCCAGCACCCCCCCAGGTTCCTACGAGCAGTACTTC.

There are a few counts of this clone. V is TRBV25-1 and J is TRBJ1-2, with D unresolved. Germline V gives CDR1 MGHDK, CDR2 SYGVNS. The CDR3 is 13 residues long. V shed 2 bases and J shed 2 bases, with 6 bases lying between them. CDR3 nucleotide sequence: TGTGCCAGCAGTGAACAGGCAAACTATGGCTACACCTTC. As protein: CASSEQANYGYTF.

V and J are TRBV6-1 and TRBJ1-5, with 9 nucleotides matching TRBD1. Looked up from germline, CDR1 is MNHNS and CDR2 is SASEGT. The CDR3 is 14 amino acids. With 3 bases clipped from V and 6 bases from J, the junction kept 3 bases outside the gene matches. The CDR3 coding sequence is TGTGCCAGCAGTGAGTTGACAGGGGGTCAGCCCCAGCATTTT. Translating it yields CASSELTGGQPQHF.

The chain uses TRBV5-4 and TRBJ1-1; 7 bases fit TRBD1. Germline loops: CDR1 SGHNT, CDR2 YYREEE (reference sequence). Trimming removed 0 bases from V and 2 bases from J; junction bases left unmatched: 1. This CDR3 is 14 amino acids long. The CDR3 nucleotides read TGTGCCAGCAGCTTGGCAGGGGGTAACACTGAAGCTTTCTTT. The encoded protein is CASSLAGGNTEAFF. Using reference TRBV5-4 and TRBJ1-1 for the parts outside the CDR3, the full variable domain is ETGVTQSPTHLIKTRGQQVTLRCSSQSGHNTVSWYQQALGQGPQFIFQYYREEENGRGNFPPRFSGLQFPNYSSELNVNALELDDSALYLCASSLAGGNTEAFFGQGTRLTVV.

As to this clone: The same CDR3 can be traced to other DNA sequences in this sample. The chain carries TRBV6-1 and TRBJ2-2; no clear D gene. Trimming pared 2 bases from V and 4 bases from J, leaving 5 bases between. The CDR3 sequence is 13 residues long. CDR1 is MNHNS, CDR2 SASEGT, per germline. CDR3 residues: CASSESGTGELFF. CDR3 nucleotide sequence: TGTGCCAGCAGTGAATCAGGCACCGGGGAGCTGTTTTTT.

As to this clone: This same CDR3 is encoded by further DNA sequences in the sample. The chain joins TRBV18 to TRBJ2-7, with a weak D call TRBD2 (5 bases). Germline V gene data show CDR1 as KGHSH and CDR2 as LQKENI. The CDR3 covers 13 residues. The V gene lost 3 bases and the J gene lost 0 bases, with 6 bases spanning the gap. For the CDR3, the DNA is TGTGCCAGCTCACCTGGGAGCTCCTACGAGCAGTACTTC. Its protein is CASSPGSSYEQYF.

V is TRBV13 and J is TRBJ1-3; TRBD1 might be the D (5 bases). V lost 5 bases and J 0 bases, leaving 17 bases between the germline ends. Germline values: CDR1 PRHDT, CDR2 FYEKMQ (reference sequence). This CDR3 contains 17 residues. CDR3 loop: CASSPGGREISGNTIYF. DNA for the CDR3: TGTGCCAGCAGCCCCGGGGGACGGGAGATCTCTGGAAACACCATATATTTT.